Following are 16 T cell receptor beta chains from one sample sequenced in a study of blood T cells in healthy people across ages. The authors ran a second PCR of roughly 6 to 11 cycles using a sample-barcoded 5' primer and a J-beta primer mix. TCRdb re-called the 5' RACE reads with MiXCR, one entry per CDR3 protein. The sample lists fewer than 2,000,000 distinct CDR3 sequences, about two fifths occurring once. Sequencing was performed on blood. The receptor set was obtained from a human donor in good health.

The chain has TRBV6-5 and TRBJ2-7; the D gene is possibly TRBD1 (5 bases). V was trimmed by 2 bases and J by 1 base, leaving 9 bases between them. In germline, CDR1 is MNHEY, CDR2 SVGAGI. The CDR3 is made up of 14 amino acids. In nucleotides, the CDR3 is TGTGCCAGCAGTTACACGACAGTTTCCTACGAGCAGTACTTC. Translated: CASSYTTVSYEQYF.

The chain uses TRBV7-2 and TRBJ2-3; D remains ambiguous. V gave up 4 bases and J gave up 8 bases, with 13 bases separating them. Germline V gene sequence: CDR1 SGHTA, CDR2 FQGNSA. This CDR3 comprises 13 residues. In nucleotides, the CDR3 is TGTGCCAGCAGCTCGGATCGAACCTCTACGCAGTATTTT. This gives the protein CASSSDRTSTQYF.

This clonotype was detected a few times. The chain couples TRBV7-2 to TRBJ1-2; 11 bases fit TRBD1. V trimming: 4 bases; J trimming: 4 bases; junction bases outside the gene matches: 5. The germline V gene has CDR1 SGHTA and CDR2 FQGNSA. The CDR3 runs 15 residues. Here the CDR3 reads CASSYRTGGVYGYTF. As DNA, the CDR3 is TGTGCCAGCAGCTACCGGACAGGGGGCGTCTATGGCTACACCTTC.

The rearrangement links TRBV7-9 to TRBJ1-2, with 8 bases that match TRBD1. This CDR3 has 15 residues. Trimming at V came to 5 bases and at J to 3 bases, leaving 8 bases not matched to a gene. CDR1 is SEHNR, CDR2 FQNEAQ, per germline (reference sequence). CDR3 region: CASSGTAGGDYGYTF. The CDR3 DNA sequence: TGTGCCAGCAGCGGAACCGCAGGGGGCGACTATGGCTACACCTTC.

This clonotype has more than one count but fewer than ten. This chain links TRBV5-1 with TRBJ2-7; 8 bases align to TRBD2. V was clipped by 0 bases and J by 7 bases; unmatched bases: 12. The CDR3 consists of 16 residues. Germline V gives CDR1 SGHRS, CDR2 YFSETQ. The CDR3 sequence is CASSLVPIAGPGEQYF. CDR3 DNA: TGCGCCAGCAGCTTGGTTCCCATAGCGGGGCCTGGAGAGCAGTACTTC.

This clonotype was counted only a few times. An end of the junction differs from the germline gene, which may be a read error. The chain is built from TRBV7-7 and TRBJ1-5; D is unresolved. Germline assignment: CDR1 SSHAT and CDR2 FNYEAQ (reference sequence). The CDR3 consists of 13 residues. The CDR3 DNA sequence: TGTGCTAGCAGTCCTAGGACCCGCCAGCCCCAGCATTTT. As protein: CASSPRTRQPQHF.

This clonotype was found many times. CDR3 sequence (DNA): TGCAGTGCTAACGGGGTAGGGGAGCAGTACTTC. Its protein product is CSANGVGEQYF. The gene calls are TRBV20-1 and TRBJ2-7; D is perhaps TRBD2 (5 bases). The CDR3 runs 11 residues. V lost 4 bases and J 7 bases, leaving 11 bases between the germline ends. Germline-derived CDR1 and CDR2 are DFQATT and SNEGSKA (reference sequence).

The chain uses TRBV7-3 and TRBJ2-5; 7 bases align to TRBD1. The ends lost 7 bases at V and 2 bases at J; junction bases unmatched: 13. CDR1 is SGHTA and CDR2 is FQGTGA in the germline V gene. This CDR3 is 16 amino acids long. The CDR3 here is CASTLTHQTGQETQYF. The CDR3 DNA reads as TGTGCCAGCACCCTAACCCACCAGACAGGGCAAGAGACCCAGTACTTC.

The table lists this clonotype with a few counts. In nucleotides, the CDR3 is TGTGCCAGCGGACCCACAGGGAGTTGGGACAATGAGCAGTTCTTC. It codes for CASGPTGSWDNEQFF. The rearrangement joins TRBV6-2 or TRBV6-3 to TRBJ2-1; maybe TRBD1 (6 bases). The V and J ends lost 8 bases and 5 bases respectively, with 19 bases between them. The CDR3 consists of 15 residues. Germline CDR1 is MNHEY and CDR2 is SVGEGT.

J is TRBJ2-4 and V is TRBV5-5; 9 bases match TRBD1. The DNA end is a closer match to TRBJ2-7, so the J assignment may be wrong. Per germline, CDR1 SGHKS and CDR2 YYEKEE (reference sequence). CDR3 size: 15 residues. CDR3 bases: TGTGCCAGCAGCAACCCCGGGACAGGGATTATCGAGCAGTACTTC. As protein: CASSNPGTGIIEQYF.

The chain recombines TRBV10-3 with TRBJ2-6; 9 nucleotides agree with TRBD1. CDR1 and CDR2 from the germline V gene are ENHRY and SYGVKD. The CDR3 spans 20 residues. V shed 6 bases and J 1 base; nucleotides not matched to a gene: 16. CDR3 protein: CAISSIEGQGSLSGANVLTF. For the CDR3, the DNA is TGTGCCATCAGCAGTATAGAAGGACAGGGGTCGCTATCTGGGGCCAACGTCCTGACTTTC.

The chain carries TRBV29-1 and TRBJ2-7; TRBD1 agrees at 8 bases. CDR1 is SQVTM, CDR2 ANQGSEA, per germline. The CDR3 is 13 residues long. V shed 4 bases and J 4 bases; nucleotides not matched to a gene: 6. CDR3 sequence reads: CSVADRGLYEQYF. The DNA of the CDR3 is TGCAGCGTTGCAGACAGGGGATTATACGAGCAGTACTTC.

The gene calls are TRBV5-1 and TRBJ1-2; D uncertain. V gave up 2 bases and J gave up 1 base, with 9 bases separating them. There are 14 residues in the CDR3. Germline V gene sequence: CDR1 SGHRS, CDR2 YFSETQ. The CDR3 sequence is CASSFEHLNYGYTF. CDR3 bases: TGCGCCAGCAGCTTCGAGCATCTTAACTATGGCTACACCTTC.

The genes are TRBV10-3 and TRBJ1-2, with a tentative D call TRBD1 (5 bases). The CDR3 covers 15 residues. Germline V CDR1 and CDR2: ENHRY, SYGVKD. Trimming left V 0 bases short and J 5 bases short, with 13 bases between. CDR3 coding DNA: TGTGCCATCAGTGAGTCCGCAGCAGGGTGGTATGGCTACACCTTC. It translates to CAISESAAGWYGYTF.

The J gene is TRBJ1-3, the V gene TRBV6-1, with a weak D call TRBD1 (5 bases). Trimming removed 5 bases from V and 8 bases from J, with 10 bases in between. The CDR3 covers 12 residues. Germline values: CDR1 MNHNS, CDR2 SASEGT. The CDR3: CASSYDRYTIYF. CDR3 nucleotides: TGTGCCAGCAGTTATGACAGATACACCATATATTTT.

The V gene is TRBV2, the J gene TRBJ2-1; the D gene could be TRBD1 or TRBD2 (6 bases each). Germline CDR1 is SNHLY and CDR2 is FYNNEI. Trimming removed 4 bases at V and 15 bases at J, with 25 bases between. This CDR3 has 15 residues. The CDR3 DNA follows: TGTGCCAGCAGTGGTGTGGGGGGCCCAGGTCATTCGTGGTTCTTC. Amino acids: CASSGVGGPGHSWFF.